Given below is one T cell receptor (beta chain) in context. This entry belongs to a study of cytomegalovirus exposure and HLA in healthy donors. The germline V gene encodes CDR1 ENHRY and CDR2 SYGVKD. Trimming removed 6 bases from V and 4 bases from J, with 10 bases in between. CDR3 length: 12 amino acids. It was with 60 Vbeta and 13 Jbeta primers that the PCR ran. Data came from immunoSEQ multiplex PCR; TCRdb stores just in-frame clones and leaves some out. The sample has some 140,000 clones; roughly three quarters are singletons. The sample comprised PBMCs. This TCR derives from a woman in her sixties or seventies in good health and CMV-seronegative. The chain links TRBV10-3 to TRBJ2-7, with D possibly TRBD2 on 6 matching bases. The CDR3 here is CAIRGGLYEQYF. The CDR3 DNA is TGTGCCATCAGGGGTGGACTATACGAGCAGTACTTC.